Described below is a single TCR beta chain sequence and its context. What it binds is unknown. This CDR3 comprises 14 residues. Trimming left V 0 bases short and J 13 bases short, with 18 bases between. Germline CDR1 is MGHRA and CDR2 is YSYEKL. Antigen-specific CD4+ T cells expanded by the ViraFEST assay with viral peptide pools were then sequenced. Having been cultured for roughly 9 days, the cells underwent CD4+ T cell isolation. This individual contracted SARS-CoV-2 between March and December 2020, as verified by PCR. About 1.8 million PBMC were seeded per well and grown in the presence of about 9.6 IU/ml IL-2 and approximately 11 ug/ml peptides. A half-volume exchange with IL-2 medium occurred on days 3 and 7. The sample comes from a study of vaccination effects on CD4 cells after COVID-19. Overall study context: Sampling occurred 16 days and one week pre-vaccination in a couple of convalescent patients.

Sequencing was performed with immunoSEQ multiplex PCR; in TCRdb, only in-frame clones are kept and a portion is missing. The data show about 26,000 clones, around 78% seen once. The sequence was collected from a human donor who had a prior SARS-CoV-2 infection. Sample: CD4+ T cells from PBMCs cultured with HCoV-NL63 spike peptides, taken before COVID-19 vaccination. The chain uses TRBV4-1 and TRBJ1-1; no reliable D call. CDR3 sequence reads: CASSQDPIPRPGFF. CDR3 DNA: TGCGCCAGCAGCCAAGATCCCATACCGCGCCCCGGTTTCTTT.